These T cell receptor beta chains were read from a single sample in a study of control samples from healthy donors and cancer patients. Using immunoSEQ multiplex PCR, the repertoire was profiled, and TCRdb retains in-frame clones only, with some absent. The repertoire holds approximately 82,000 clones, with roughly 93% as singletons. Sequenced material: blood. The receptors come from a woman under 30 in good health. The CDR3 runs from the conserved cysteine through the conserved F or W. D genes are given only for firm matches. A row's size may be missing; if present it is once, few, many or a size class.

v_call	d_call	clone_size	j_call	cdr3_aa	cdr3_nt
TRBV6-5	-	-	TRBJ1-1	CASSYSPKRTNTEAFF	TGTGCCAGCAGTTACTCCCCGAAACGGACCAACACTGAAGCTTTCTTT
TRBV24-1	-	-	TRBJ2-3	CATSDPTDTQYF	TGTGCCACCAGTGACCCAACAGATACGCAGTATTTT
TRBV7-8	-	-	TRBJ1-2	CASSPQSNYGYTF	TGTGCCAGCAGCCCCCAATCTAACTATGGCTACACCTTC
TRBV28	TRBD2	-	TRBJ2-3	CASNVAGVRTDTQYF	TGTGCCAGCAACGTAGCGGGAGTCAGGACAGATACGCAGTATTTT
TRBV5-1	-	-	TRBJ1-5	CASRGTEGRPQHF	TGCGCCAGCAGGGGGACGGAGGGGAGGCCCCAGCATTTT
TRBV28	-	-	TRBJ1-6	CASSLSLHGTGNSPLHF	TGTGCCAGCAGTTTATCCCTTCATGGGACGGGGAATTCACCCCTCCACTTT
TRBV12-3/TRBV12-4	-	few	TRBJ2-7	CASSYNAPYEQYF	TGTGCCAGCAGCTATAATGCGCCCTACGAGCAGTACTTC
TRBV29-1	TRBD1	-	TRBJ1-5	CSVSGQGEGQPQHF	TGCAGCGTCTCCGGACAGGGTGAAGGTCAGCCCCAGCATTTT
TRBV20-1	-	once	TRBJ2-5	CSAQIGETQYF	TGCAGTGCGCAGATCGGGGAGACCCAGTACTTC
TRBV11-2	-	-	TRBJ2-5	CASSLRGAAFQETQYF	TGTGCCAGCAGCTTACGAGGGGCTGCCTTCCAAGAGACCCAGTACTTC
TRBV6-5	TRBD2	-	TRBJ2-7	CASSYGLAGGLEQYF	TGTGCCAGCAGTTACGGACTAGCGGGGGGGCTCGAGCAGTACTTC
TRBV7-6	-	-	TRBJ2-1	CASSVPGTVTGGRLSSYNEQFF	TGTGCCAGCAGCGTACCCGGGACAGTGACTGGTGGGAGGCTCAGCTCCTACAATGAGCAGTTCTTC
TRBV12-3/TRBV12-4	-	once	TRBJ2-2	CASGVLPGELFF	TGTGCCAGCGGGGTGCTCCCCGGGGAGCTGTTTTTT
TRBV7-2	-	-	TRBJ2-7	CASSLSLYRDGQYF	TGTGCCAGCAGCTTATCCCTATACAGGGATGGGCAGTACTTC
TRBV24-1	-	-	TRBJ2-1	CATSDAPLSSEQFF	TGTGCCACCAGTGATGCACCCCTGTCCAGTGAGCAGTTCTTC
TRBV29-1	TRBD1	-	TRBJ2-7	CSVEGHPTGVMGEQYF	TGCAGCGTTGAAGGCCACCCGACAGGGGTAATGGGCGAGCAGTACTTC
TRBV7-9	-	-	TRBJ1-2	CASSLGSGYGYTF	TGTGCCAGCAGCTTAGGATCCGGATATGGCTACACCTTC
TRBV28	-	-	TRBJ1-5	CASGGRSNQPQHF	TGTGCCAGCGGGGGCAGGAGCAATCAGCCCCAGCATTTT
TRBV7-9	TRBD2	-	TRBJ2-1	CASRPGTSGRNEQFF	TGTGCCAGCAGACCCGGGACTAGCGGGAGGAATGAGCAGTTCTTC
TRBV6-2/TRBV6-3	TRBD2	once	TRBJ2-3	CASSYRGDTDTQYF	TGTGCCAGCAGTTACCGGGGGGACACAGATACGCAGTATTTT
TRBV11-1	TRBD1	-	TRBJ2-7	CASSVHRGSVYEQYF	TGTGCCAGCAGCGTACACAGGGGGTCAGTCTACGAGCAGTACTTC
TRBV15	-	-	TRBJ1-1	CATSRDRKITEAFF	TGTGCCACCAGCAGAGACAGGAAGATCACTGAAGCTTTCTTT
TRBV11-2	TRBD1	once	TRBJ1-1	CASSYQGAETEAFF	TGTGCCAGCAGCTACCAGGGGGCAGAGACTGAAGCTTTCTTT
TRBV7-9	TRBD1	-	TRBJ1-6	CASSFQTGYYNSPLHF	TGTGCCAGCAGCTTTCAGACAGGGTACTATAATTCACCCCTCCACTTT
TRBV14	TRBD1	-	TRBJ1-4	CASSQLDRINEKLFF	TGTGCCAGCAGCCAACTGGACAGGATTAACGAAAAACTGTTTTTT
TRBV7-2	-	-	TRBJ2-7	CASSLDVYEQYF	TGTGCCAGCAGCTTAGACGTTTACGAGCAGTACTTC
TRBV28	-	-	TRBJ2-3	CASSLRSRGRGTDTQYF	TGTGCCAGCAGTTTAAGGTCCAGGGGAAGGGGCACAGATACGCAGTATTTT
TRBV6-5	TRBD2	once	TRBJ2-7	CASTPGLAGVGQYF	TGTGCCAGCACGCCGGGACTAGCGGGAGTTGGGCAGTACTTC